These 18 T cell receptor beta chains came from one sample sequenced in a study of cytomegalovirus exposure and HLA in healthy donors. A multiplex PCR was run with 60 Vbeta primers and 13 Jbeta primers. Assay used: immunoSEQ multiplex PCR; TCRdb lists only in-frame clones, some missing. The sample consists of around 150,000 clones, 80% to 90% of them appearing once. Material for sequencing was PBMCs. The receptors here all came from a woman aged 18-30 years in good health and CMV-seronegative.

This clone was seen a handful of times. V gene TRBV19 combines with J gene TRBJ1-1, with D possibly TRBD1 on 6 matching bases. The V gene lost 10 bases and the J gene lost 3 bases, with 9 bases spanning the gap. Germline V gives CDR1 LNHDA, CDR2 SQIVND (reference sequence). The CDR3 totals 11 residues. CDR3 residues: CATQGYTEAFF. The DNA of the CDR3 is TGTGCCACCCAGGGGTACACTGAAGCTTTCTTT.

The rearrangement uses TRBV23-1 and TRBJ2-7; 8 nucleotides align to TRBD1. TRBV23-1 is an open reading frame, and its role is uncertain. The CDR3 has 15 amino acids. J was trimmed by 4 bases and V by 2 bases; bases with no gene match: 7. The DNA for the CDR3 is TGCGCCAGCAGTCAACTCAGGGGGCGCAGGTACGAGCAGTACTTC. Translated, it gives CASSQLRGRRYEQYF.

V usage is TRBV6-1 and J usage is TRBJ1-5, with a possible D match to TRBD1 (5 bases). Trimming left V 4 bases short and J 0 bases short, with 10 bases between. CDR1 MNHNS and CDR2 SASEGT come from the germline V gene. This CDR3 has 15 amino acids. Here the CDR3 DNA reads TGTGCCAGCAGTGGACAGTTAAGTAGCAATCAGCCCCAGCATTTT. Translation gives CASSGQLSSNQPQHF.

This clone was detected only a few times. The chain couples TRBV2 to TRBJ2-5; 10 bases are shared with TRBD1. In germline, CDR1 is SNHLY, CDR2 FYNNEI. This CDR3 has 17 residues. V dropped 3 bases and J dropped 2; count of bases not matched to a gene: 9. The CDR3 reads CASSEGWTGGRQETQYF. The CDR3 nucleotides read TGTGCCAGCAGTGAGGGTTGGACAGGGGGTCGGCAAGAGACCCAGTACTTC.

V usage is TRBV5-1 and J usage is TRBJ2-7, with 11 nucleotides matching TRBD1. Per the germline V gene, CDR1 is SGHRS and CDR2 is YFSETQ. Trimming took 4 bases from V and 6 from J; bases not matched to a gene: 6. The CDR3 has 14 residues. CDR3 region: CASSPGTGGLEQYF. CDR3 nucleotide sequence: TGCGCCAGCAGCCCCGGGACAGGGGGGCTCGAGCAGTACTTC.

The chain joins TRBV27 to TRBJ1-2, with 8 bases matching TRBD1. Germline CDR1 and CDR2: MNHEY and SMNVEV (reference sequence). CDR3 size: 15 residues. With 4 bases clipped from V and 5 bases from J, the junction kept 9 bases outside the gene matches. The CDR3 here is CASSSYQGARYGYTF. In DNA form, the CDR3 reads TGTGCCAGCAGTTCGTATCAGGGGGCTCGGTATGGCTACACCTTC.

This clone was detected once. The V gene is TRBV6-5, the J gene TRBJ1-4; D call uncertain. The germline CDR1 and CDR2 sequences are MNHEY and SVGAGI. The CDR3 consists of 14 residues. V was cut by 2 bases and J by 7 bases, with 11 bases left in between. The CDR3: CASSYGTGVEKLFF. CDR3 coding DNA: TGTGCCAGCAGTTACGGAACCGGAGTTGAAAAACTGTTTTTT.

The chain carries TRBV15 and TRBJ2-5; TRBD1 matches at 8 bases. Germline CDR1 and CDR2: LNHNV and YYDKDF (reference sequence). J was trimmed by 5 bases and V by 5 bases; bases with no gene match: 10. The CDR3 is 15 residues long. CDR3 DNA sequence: TGTGCCACCAGCGGCAACACAGGGGGTGGTGAGACCCAGTACTTC. This codes for CATSGNTGGGETQYF. The variable domain in full, with the rest retrieved from reference TRBV15 and TRBJ2-5, is DAMVIQNPRYQVTQFGKPVTLSCSQTLNHNVMYWYQQKSSQAPKLLFHYYDKDFNNEADTPDNFQSRRPNTSFCFLDIRSPGLGDTAMYLCATSGNTGGGETQYFGPGTRLLVL.

The chain combines TRBV5-1 with TRBJ2-6; no firm D call. Between the trimmed V and J ends, which lost 4 bases and 2 bases, there was a span of 10 bases. Germline V gene lookup returns CDR1 SGHRS and CDR2 YFSETQ. This CDR3 spans 15 amino acids. CDR3 nucleotides: TGCGCCAGCAGCCCGGTACCTCCTGGGGCCAACGTCCTGACTTTC. Residues: CASSPVPPGANVLTF.

This clone was detected only a few times. The genes are TRBV2 and TRBJ1-6; no clear D. The CDR3 loop spans 13 amino acids. The V gene lost 4 bases and the J gene lost 7 bases, with 8 bases spanning the gap. The germline V gene encodes CDR1 SNHLY and CDR2 FYNNEI. The CDR3 region has the DNA TGTGCCAGCAGTGCTTATCCCAATTCACCCCTCCACTTT. Residues: CASSAYPNSPLHF.

The chain joins TRBV11-3 to TRBJ2-1, with a possible D match to TRBD1 (5 bases). Between the trimmed V and J ends, which lost 1 base and 9 bases, there was a span of 7 bases. CDR1 SGHNT and CDR2 YENEEA come from the germline V gene. CDR3 length equals 12 residues. The CDR3 protein is CASSLGGSEQFF. CDR3 DNA sequence: TGTGCCAGCAGCTTAGGGGGCAGTGAGCAGTTCTTC.

This sequence joins TRBV19 and TRBJ1-2; 7 bases agree with TRBD1. The germline CDR1 and CDR2 sequences are LNHDA and SQIVND (reference sequence). The junction had 7 bases not matched to a gene; V was cut back by 1 base and J by 8 bases. The CDR3 covers 14 residues. CDR3 region: CASSIVRGRGGYTF. The CDR3, as DNA: TGTGCCAGTAGTATAGTGAGGGGGCGCGGAGGCTACACCTTC.

The gene calls are TRBV5-4 and TRBJ2-5, with TRBD2 matching 9 bases. This CDR3 comprises 15 residues. V lost 0 bases, J lost 2 bases, and 2 bases stayed unmatched. The germline V gene has CDR1 SGHNT and CDR2 YYREEE (reference sequence). The CDR3: CASSLAGLAQETQYF. The CDR3 nucleotides read TGTGCCAGCAGCTTGGCGGGACTAGCTCAAGAGACCCAGTACTTC. Full variable domain (remainder filled in from reference TRBV5-4 and TRBJ2-5): ETGVTQSPTHLIKTRGQQVTLRCSSQSGHNTVSWYQQALGQGPQFIFQYYREEENGRGNFPPRFSGLQFPNYSSELNVNALELDDSALYLCASSLAGLAQETQYFGPGTRLLVL.

The chain is built from TRBV7-3 and TRBJ1-2, with 7 nucleotides matching TRBD1. CDR1 is SGHTA, CDR2 FQGTGA, per germline. The V gene end was trimmed by 4 bases and the J gene end by 2 bases; junction bases not matched to a gene: 1. The CDR3 consists of 13 residues. This chain's CDR3 is CASSWDSNYGYTF. CDR3 coding DNA: TGTGCCAGCAGCTGGGACAGCAACTATGGCTACACCTTC.

The rearrangement links TRBV13 to TRBJ1-1, with a possible D match to TRBD1 (5 bases). The CDR3 extends over 15 amino acids. Trimming removed 3 bases from V and 4 bases from J, with 15 bases in between. Germline values: CDR1 PRHDT, CDR2 FYEKMQ (reference sequence). The CDR3 DNA is TGTGCCAGCAGCTTGCATGCAGGGTCGGGCACTGAAGCTTTCTTT. Residues: CASSLHAGSGTEAFF. Supplemented by reference TRBV13 and TRBJ1-1, the full variable domain reads AAGVIQSPRHLIKEKRETATLKCYPIPRHDTVYWYQQGPGQDPQFLISFYEKMQSDKGSIPDRFSAQQFSDYHSELNMSSLELGDSALYFCASSLHAGSGTEAFFGQGTRLTVV.

The V call is TRBV5-1, the J call TRBJ1-2; possibly TRBD1 for D (6 bases). Germline V gives CDR1 SGHRS, CDR2 YFSETQ. Trimming removed 1 base at V and 2 bases at J, with 9 bases between. This CDR3 spans 14 amino acids. CDR3 nucleotides: TGCGCCAGCAGCTTGCACAGGGACAACTATGGCTACACCTTC. Translation gives CASSLHRDNYGYTF.

The DNA of the CDR3 is TGTGCCAGCAGTTCAAGAGGGGGCAGCGGTAATGAAAAACTGTTTTTT. Protein product: CASSSRGGSGNEKLFF. The chain couples TRBV28 to TRBJ1-4, with 7 bases matching TRBD1. The CDR3 runs to 16 residues. The ends lost 4 bases at V and 4 bases at J; junction bases unmatched: 9. CDR1 is MDHEN and CDR2 is SYDVKM in the germline V gene.

This clone was seen once. The CDR3 sequence is CASSLSMRAGELFF. The CDR3 bases are TGTGCCAGCAGCTTATCGATGCGGGCCGGGGAGCTGTTTTTT. The rearrangement links TRBV7-2 to TRBJ2-2; D is perhaps TRBD2 (5 bases). CDR1 and CDR2 from the germline V gene are SGHTA and FQGNSA. Between the trimmed V and J ends, which lost 2 bases and 6 bases, there was a span of 10 bases. There are 14 residues in the CDR3.